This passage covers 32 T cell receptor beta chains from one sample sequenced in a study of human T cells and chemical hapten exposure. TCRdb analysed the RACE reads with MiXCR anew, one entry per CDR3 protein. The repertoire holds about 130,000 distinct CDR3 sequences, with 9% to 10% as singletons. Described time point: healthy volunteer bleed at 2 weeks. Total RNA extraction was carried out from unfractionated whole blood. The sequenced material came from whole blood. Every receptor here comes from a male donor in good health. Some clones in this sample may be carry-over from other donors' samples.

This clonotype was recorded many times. CDR3 region: CASSLAGGMAYNEQFF. The CDR3 DNA reads TGTGCCAGCAGCTTAGCGGGCGGGATGGCCTACAATGAGCAGTTCTTC. The rearrangement links TRBV11-2 to TRBJ2-1, with D tentatively TRBD2 (6 bases). The V end was cut by 1 base, the J end by 2 bases, with 12 bases between. The CDR3 is 16 residues long. CDR1 is SGHAT and CDR2 is FQNNGV in the germline V gene.

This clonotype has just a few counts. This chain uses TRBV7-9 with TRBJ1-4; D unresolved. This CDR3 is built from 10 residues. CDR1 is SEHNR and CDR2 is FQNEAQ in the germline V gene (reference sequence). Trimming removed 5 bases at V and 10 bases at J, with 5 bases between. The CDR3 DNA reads TGTGCCAGCAGCGGCGGAAAACTGTTTTTT. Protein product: CASSGGKLFF.

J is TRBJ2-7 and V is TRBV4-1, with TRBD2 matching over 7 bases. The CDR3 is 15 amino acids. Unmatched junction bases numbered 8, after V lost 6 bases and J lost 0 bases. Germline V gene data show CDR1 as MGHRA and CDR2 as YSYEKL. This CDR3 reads CASRTRSGDSYEQYF. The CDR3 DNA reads TGCGCCAGCAGAACTCGGAGCGGGGACTCCTACGAGCAGTACTTC.

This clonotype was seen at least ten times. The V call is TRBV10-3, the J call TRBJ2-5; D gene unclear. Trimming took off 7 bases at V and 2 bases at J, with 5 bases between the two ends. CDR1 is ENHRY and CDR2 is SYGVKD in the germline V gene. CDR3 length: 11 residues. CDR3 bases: TGTGCCATCATGGTACAAGAGACCCAGTACTTC. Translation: CAIMVQETQYF.

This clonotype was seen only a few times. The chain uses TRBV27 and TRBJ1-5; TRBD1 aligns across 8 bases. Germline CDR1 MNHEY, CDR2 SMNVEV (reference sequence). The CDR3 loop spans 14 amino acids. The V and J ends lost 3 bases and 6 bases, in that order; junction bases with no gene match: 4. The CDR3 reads CASSLTGVSQPQHF. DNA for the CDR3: TGTGCCAGCAGTTTGACAGGGGTAAGTCAGCCCCAGCATTTT.

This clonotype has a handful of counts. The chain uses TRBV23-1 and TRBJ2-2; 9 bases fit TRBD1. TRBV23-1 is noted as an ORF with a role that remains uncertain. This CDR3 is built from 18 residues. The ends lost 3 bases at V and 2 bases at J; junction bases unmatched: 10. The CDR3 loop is CASSQPPGQGENTGELFF. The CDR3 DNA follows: TGCGCCAGCAGTCAGCCACCGGGACAGGGAGAAAACACCGGGGAGCTGTTTTTT.

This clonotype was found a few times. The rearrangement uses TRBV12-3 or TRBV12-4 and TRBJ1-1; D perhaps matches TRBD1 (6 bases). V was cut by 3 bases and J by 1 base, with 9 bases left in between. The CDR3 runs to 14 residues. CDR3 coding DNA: TGTGCCAGCAGTTTTCGCAGGGGGAACACTGAAGCTTTCTTT. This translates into CASSFRRGNTEAFF.

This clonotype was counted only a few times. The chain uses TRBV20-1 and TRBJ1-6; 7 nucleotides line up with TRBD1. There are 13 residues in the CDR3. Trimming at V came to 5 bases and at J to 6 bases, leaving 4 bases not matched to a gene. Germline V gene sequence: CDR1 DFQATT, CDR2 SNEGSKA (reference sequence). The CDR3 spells CSASGTANSPLHF. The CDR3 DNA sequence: TGCAGTGCTTCCGGGACAGCTAATTCACCCCTCCACTTT.

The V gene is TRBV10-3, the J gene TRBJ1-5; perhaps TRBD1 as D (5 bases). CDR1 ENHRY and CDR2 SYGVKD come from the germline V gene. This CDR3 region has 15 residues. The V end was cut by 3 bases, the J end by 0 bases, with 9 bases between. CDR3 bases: TGTGCCATCAGTGATTCAGGGACTAGCAATCAGCCCCAGCATTTT. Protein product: CAISDSGTSNQPQHF.

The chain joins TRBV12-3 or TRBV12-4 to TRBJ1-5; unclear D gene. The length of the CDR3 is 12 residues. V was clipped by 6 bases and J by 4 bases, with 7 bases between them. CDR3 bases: TGTGCCAGCAGGGTGGCGAATCAGCCCCAGCATTTT. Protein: CASRVANQPQHF.

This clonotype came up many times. CDR3 nucleotide sequence: TGTGCCAGCAGCCAAGCGGGAGGGGACACCGGGGAGCTGTTTTTT. Translating it yields CASSQAGGDTGELFF. The genes are TRBV3-1 and TRBJ2-2, with 8 bases aligning to TRBD2. The CDR3 sequence is 15 residues long. J was trimmed by 3 bases and V by 1 base; bases with no gene match: 1. The V gene's germline CDR1 is LGHDT and CDR2 YNNKEL (reference sequence).

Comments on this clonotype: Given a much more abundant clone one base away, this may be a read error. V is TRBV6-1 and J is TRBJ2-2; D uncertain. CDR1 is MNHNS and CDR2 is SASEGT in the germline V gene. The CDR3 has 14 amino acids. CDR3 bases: TGTGCCAGAAGTGAAATGAATGGGGTCGGGGAGCTGTTTTTT. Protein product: CARSEMNGVGELFF.

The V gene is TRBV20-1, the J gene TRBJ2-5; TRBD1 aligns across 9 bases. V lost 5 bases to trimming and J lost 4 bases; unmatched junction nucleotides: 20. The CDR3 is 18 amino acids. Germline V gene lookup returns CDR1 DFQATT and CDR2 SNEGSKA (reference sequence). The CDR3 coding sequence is TGCAGTGCTCCCCGTCCACAGGGGGCTGACTGGGGGTTAGAGACCCAGTACTTC. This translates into CSAPRPQGADWGLETQYF.

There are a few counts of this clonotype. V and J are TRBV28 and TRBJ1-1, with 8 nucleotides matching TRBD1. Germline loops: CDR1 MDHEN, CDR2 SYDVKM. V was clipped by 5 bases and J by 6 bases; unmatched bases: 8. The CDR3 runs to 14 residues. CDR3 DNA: TGTGCCAGCAGTGACCAGGGGGCGCCGGCTGAAGCTTTCTTT. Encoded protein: CASSDQGAPAEAFF. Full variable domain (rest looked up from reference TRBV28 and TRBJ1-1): DVKVTQSSRYLVKRTGEKVFLECVQDMDHENMFWYRQDPGLGLRLIYFSYDVKMKEKGDIPEGYSVSREKKERFSLILESASTNQTSMYLCASSDQGAPAEAFFGQGTRLTVV.

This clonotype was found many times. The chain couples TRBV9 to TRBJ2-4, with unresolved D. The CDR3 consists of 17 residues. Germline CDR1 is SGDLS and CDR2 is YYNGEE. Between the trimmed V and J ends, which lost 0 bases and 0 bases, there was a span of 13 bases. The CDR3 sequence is CASSVDDFFTAKNIQYF. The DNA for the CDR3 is TGTGCCAGCAGCGTAGATGACTTTTTTACAGCCAAAAACATTCAGTACTTC.

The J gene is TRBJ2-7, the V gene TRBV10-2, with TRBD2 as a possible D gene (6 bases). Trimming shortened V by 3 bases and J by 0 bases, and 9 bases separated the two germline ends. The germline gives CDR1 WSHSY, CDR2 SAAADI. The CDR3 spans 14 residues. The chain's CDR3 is CASSDAGFSYEQYF. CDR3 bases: TGCGCCAGCAGTGATGCGGGGTTCTCCTACGAGCAGTACTTC.

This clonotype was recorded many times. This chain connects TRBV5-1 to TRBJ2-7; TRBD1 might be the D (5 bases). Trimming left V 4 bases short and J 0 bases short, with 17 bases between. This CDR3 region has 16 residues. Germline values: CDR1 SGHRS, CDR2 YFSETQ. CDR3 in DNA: TGCGCCAGCAGCATCACCAATACGACAGCCTCCTACGAGCAGTACTTC. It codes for CASSITNTTASYEQYF.

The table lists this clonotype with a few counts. The DNA of the CDR3 is TGTGCCAGCAGCCAAGGGGGTTTGCTAGCTGTCTACAATGAGCAGTTCTTC. It translates to CASSQGGLLAVYNEQFF. This rearrangement joins TRBV14 to TRBJ2-1; a possible D gene is TRBD2 (5 bases). The CDR3 is made up of 17 amino acids. The germline gives CDR1 SGHDN, CDR2 FVKESK. Trimming took 1 base from V and 3 from J, leaving 16 bases between them.

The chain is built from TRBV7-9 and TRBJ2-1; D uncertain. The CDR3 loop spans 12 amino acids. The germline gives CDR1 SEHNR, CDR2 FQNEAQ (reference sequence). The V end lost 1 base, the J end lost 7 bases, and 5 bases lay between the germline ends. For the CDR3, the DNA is TGTGCCAGCAGCTTAGAACGGAATGAGCAGTTCTTC. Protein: CASSLERNEQFF. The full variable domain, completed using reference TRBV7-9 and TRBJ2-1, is DTGVSQNPRHKITKRGQNVTFRCDPISEHNRLYWYRQTLGQGPEFLTYFQNEAQLEKSRLLSDRFSAERPKGSFSTLEIQRTEQGDSAMYLCASSLERNEQFFGPGTRLTVL.

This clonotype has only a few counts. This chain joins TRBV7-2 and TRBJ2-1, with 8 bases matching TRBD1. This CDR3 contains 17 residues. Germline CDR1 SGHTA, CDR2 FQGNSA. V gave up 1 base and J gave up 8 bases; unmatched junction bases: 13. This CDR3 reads CASSLGPTGTGEDEQFF. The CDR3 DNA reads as TGTGCCAGCAGCTTAGGGCCAACCGGGACAGGTGAGGATGAGCAGTTCTTC.

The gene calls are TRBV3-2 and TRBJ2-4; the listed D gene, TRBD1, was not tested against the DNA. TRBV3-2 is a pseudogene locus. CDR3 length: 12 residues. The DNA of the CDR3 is TGTGCCAGCGGCCGGACAGGAAACATTCAGTACTTC. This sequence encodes CASGRTGNIQYF.

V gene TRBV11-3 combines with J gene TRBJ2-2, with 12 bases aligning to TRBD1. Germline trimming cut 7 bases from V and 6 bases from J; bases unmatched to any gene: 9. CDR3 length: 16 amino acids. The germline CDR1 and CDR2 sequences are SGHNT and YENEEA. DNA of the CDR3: TGTGCCAGCACCAATACCGGGACAGGGGGCCCCGGGGAGCTGTTTTTT. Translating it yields CASTNTGTGGPGELFF.

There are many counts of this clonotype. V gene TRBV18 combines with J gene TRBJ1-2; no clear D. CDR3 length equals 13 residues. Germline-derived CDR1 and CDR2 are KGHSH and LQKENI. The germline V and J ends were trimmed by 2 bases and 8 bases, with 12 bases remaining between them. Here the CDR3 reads CASSPDLLEGYTF. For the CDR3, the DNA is TGTGCCAGCTCACCAGACCTCCTGGAGGGCTACACCTTC.

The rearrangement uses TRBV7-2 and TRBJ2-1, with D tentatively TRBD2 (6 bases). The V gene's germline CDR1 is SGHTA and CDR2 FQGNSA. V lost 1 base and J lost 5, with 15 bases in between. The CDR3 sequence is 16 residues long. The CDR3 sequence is CASSLGPGRGNNEQFF. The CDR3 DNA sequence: TGTGCCAGCAGCTTAGGGCCGGGACGGGGGAACAATGAGCAGTTCTTC.

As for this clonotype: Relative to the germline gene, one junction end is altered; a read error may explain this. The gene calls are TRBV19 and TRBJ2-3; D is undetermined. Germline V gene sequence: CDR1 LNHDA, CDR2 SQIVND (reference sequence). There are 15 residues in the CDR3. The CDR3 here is CVSSIVRSPTDTQYF. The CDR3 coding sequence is TGTGTCAGTAGTATCGTCAGGTCTCCCACAGATACGCAGTATTTT.

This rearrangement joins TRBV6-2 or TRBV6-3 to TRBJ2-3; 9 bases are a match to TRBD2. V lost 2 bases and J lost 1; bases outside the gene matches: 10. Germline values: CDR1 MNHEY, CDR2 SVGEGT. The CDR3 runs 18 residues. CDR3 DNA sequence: TGTGCCAGCAGTTACAGCCCCATGCTAGCGGGGCGCACAGATACGCAGTATTTT. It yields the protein CASSYSPMLAGRTDTQYF.

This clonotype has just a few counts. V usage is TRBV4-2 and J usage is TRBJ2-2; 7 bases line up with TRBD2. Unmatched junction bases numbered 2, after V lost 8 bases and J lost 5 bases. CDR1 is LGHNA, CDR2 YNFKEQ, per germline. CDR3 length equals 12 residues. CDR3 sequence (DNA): TGTGCCAGCTGGGGGGGGACCGGGGAGCTGTTTTTT. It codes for CASWGGTGELFF.

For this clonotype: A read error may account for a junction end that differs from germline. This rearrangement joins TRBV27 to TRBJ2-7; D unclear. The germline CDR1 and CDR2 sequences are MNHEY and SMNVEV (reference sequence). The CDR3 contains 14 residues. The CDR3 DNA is TGTGCCAGCCGTTTAGAATTAGGTCCATACGAGCAGTACTTC. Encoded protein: CASRLELGPYEQYF.

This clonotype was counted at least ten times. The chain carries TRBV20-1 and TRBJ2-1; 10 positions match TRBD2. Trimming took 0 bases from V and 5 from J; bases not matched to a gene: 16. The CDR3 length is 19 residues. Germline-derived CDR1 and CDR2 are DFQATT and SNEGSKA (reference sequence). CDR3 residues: CSARDLAGETVVRDNEQFF. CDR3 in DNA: TGCAGTGCTAGAGATCTAGCGGGAGAGACGGTCGTTCGGGACAATGAGCAGTTCTTC.

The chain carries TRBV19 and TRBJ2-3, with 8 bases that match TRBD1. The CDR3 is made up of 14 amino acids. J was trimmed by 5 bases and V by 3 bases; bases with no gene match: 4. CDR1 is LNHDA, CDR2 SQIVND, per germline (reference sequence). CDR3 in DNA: TGTGCCAGTAGTATCGGACAGGGTGGAGATACGCAGTATTTT. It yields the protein CASSIGQGGDTQYF.

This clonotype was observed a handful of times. The chain's CDR3 is CASTTFIRGGEKLFF. CDR3 in DNA: TGTGCCAGCACCACCTTTATCAGGGGAGGCGAAAAACTGTTTTTT. The rearrangement links TRBV12-3 or TRBV12-4 to TRBJ1-4; TRBD1 might be the D (6 bases). The CDR3 contains 15 residues. V gave up 7 bases and J gave up 8 bases, with 20 bases separating them.

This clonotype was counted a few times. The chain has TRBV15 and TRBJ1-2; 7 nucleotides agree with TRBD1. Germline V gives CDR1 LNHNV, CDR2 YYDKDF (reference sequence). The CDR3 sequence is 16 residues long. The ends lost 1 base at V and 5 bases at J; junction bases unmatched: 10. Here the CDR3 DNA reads TGTGCCACCAGCAGAGGACAGGGTGGGGTTAGGTATGGCTACACCTTC. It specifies CATSRGQGGVRYGYTF.